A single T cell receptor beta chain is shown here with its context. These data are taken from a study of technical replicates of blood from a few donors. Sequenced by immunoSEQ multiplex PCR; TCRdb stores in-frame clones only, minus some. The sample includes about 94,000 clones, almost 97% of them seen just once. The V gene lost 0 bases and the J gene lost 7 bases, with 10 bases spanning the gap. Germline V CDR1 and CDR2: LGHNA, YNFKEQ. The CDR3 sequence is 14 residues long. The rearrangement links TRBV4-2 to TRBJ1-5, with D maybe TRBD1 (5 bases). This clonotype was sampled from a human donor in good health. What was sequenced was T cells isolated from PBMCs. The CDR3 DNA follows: TGTGCCAGCAGCCAAGACGGGGGAGAACAGCCCCAGCATTTT. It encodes CASSQDGGEQPQHF.